The rows below give T cell receptor beta chains drawn from one sample of a study of blood T cells in healthy people across ages. Each CDR3 protein gets one entry after TCRdb re-called the 5' RACE reads with MiXCR. The sample has over 550,000 distinct CDR3 sequences, under 30% seen once. The sample was blood. These TCRs come from a woman of 80 years or more in good health. The CDR3 runs from the conserved cysteine through the conserved F or W.

v_gene: TRBV5-4
j_gene: TRBJ2-7
CDR3aa: CASSQAGTHVIQYF

v_gene: TRBV5-1
j_gene: TRBJ2-1
CDR3aa: CASSLEGTGGWDEQFF

v_gene: TRBV12-3/TRBV12-4
j_gene: TRBJ1-2
CDR3aa: CASSFSEGRTF

v_gene: TRBV6-2/TRBV6-3
j_gene: TRBJ2-1
CDR3aa: CASTGTSGSNEQFF

v_gene: TRBV28
j_gene: TRBJ2-3
CDR3aa: CASSLTGTSADTQYF

v_gene: TRBV29-1
j_gene: TRBJ1-1
CDR3aa: CSVTTQGTEAFF

v_gene: TRBV20-1
j_gene: TRBJ1-4
CDR3aa: CSARDNRASNEKLFF

v_gene: TRBV12-3/TRBV12-4
j_gene: TRBJ1-1
CDR3aa: CASSLYDTEAFF

v_gene: TRBV10-3
j_gene: TRBJ2-5
CDR3aa: CAISEPAQETQYF

v_gene: TRBV19
j_gene: TRBJ2-7
CDR3aa: CASTFKGTGVYEQYF

v_gene: TRBV7-2
j_gene: TRBJ1-2
CDR3aa: CASIETPTGVGYTF

v_gene: TRBV4-2
j_gene: TRBJ1-6
CDR3aa: CASSQGEGYNSPLHF

v_gene: TRBV20-1
j_gene: TRBJ1-2
CDR3aa: CSARAYDRVWGYTF

v_gene: TRBV18
j_gene: TRBJ1-1
CDR3aa: CASSPGDGRNTEAFF

v_gene: TRBV3-1
j_gene: TRBJ2-5
CDR3aa: CASSQGDSGGARETQYF

v_gene: TRBV6-5
j_gene: TRBJ1-5
CDR3aa: CASRTGQGALQPQHF

v_gene: TRBV7-8
j_gene: TRBJ2-2
CDR3aa: CASGKLGGNTGELFF

v_gene: TRBV6-6
j_gene: TRBJ1-3
CDR3aa: CASSPLEGRFSGNAIYF

v_gene: TRBV5-1
j_gene: TRBJ2-7
CDR3aa: CTSSWWDREDEQYF

v_gene: TRBV7-3
j_gene: TRBJ2-5
CDR3aa: CASSPGGAAWETQYF

v_gene: TRBV7-9
j_gene: TRBJ2-7
CDR3aa: CASSLSSGGVYNEQYF

v_gene: TRBV4-3
j_gene: TRBJ2-2
CDR3aa: CASSPRASGGHGERFF

v_gene: TRBV11-2
j_gene: TRBJ1-3
CDR3aa: CASSFRGDRDTIYF

v_gene: TRBV4-1
j_gene: TRBJ2-7
CDR3aa: CASSHGTGTSYEQYF

v_gene: TRBV2
j_gene: TRBJ2-7
CDR3aa: CASGVERNNEQYF

v_gene: TRBV5-1
j_gene: TRBJ2-7
CDR3aa: CASSLGQGAAHEQYF

v_gene: TRBV29-1
j_gene: TRBJ1-4
CDR3aa: CSPLATNEKLFF

v_gene: TRBV5-8
j_gene: TRBJ1-2
CDR3aa: CATRPRTNYGYTF

v_gene: TRBV27
j_gene: TRBJ1-1
CDR3aa: CASSLSPSWIGTEAFF

v_gene: TRBV11-1
j_gene: TRBJ2-3
CDR3aa: CASSQQTSGDTDTQYF

v_gene: TRBV7-8
j_gene: TRBJ2-5
CDR3aa: CASSLDRGGGIQETQYF

v_gene: TRBV5-6
j_gene: TRBJ2-5
CDR3aa: CASSPPGGASWGETQYF

v_gene: TRBV29-1
j_gene: TRBJ1-2
CDR3aa: CSVEAKKGVDGYTF

v_gene: TRBV20-1
j_gene: TRBJ1-5
CDR3aa: CSATTGTNQPQHF

v_gene: TRBV20-1
j_gene: TRBJ1-1
CDR3aa: CSARDGRARESSTEAFF

v_gene: TRBV9
j_gene: TRBJ2-2
CDR3aa: CASSLRGTSGGATGELFF